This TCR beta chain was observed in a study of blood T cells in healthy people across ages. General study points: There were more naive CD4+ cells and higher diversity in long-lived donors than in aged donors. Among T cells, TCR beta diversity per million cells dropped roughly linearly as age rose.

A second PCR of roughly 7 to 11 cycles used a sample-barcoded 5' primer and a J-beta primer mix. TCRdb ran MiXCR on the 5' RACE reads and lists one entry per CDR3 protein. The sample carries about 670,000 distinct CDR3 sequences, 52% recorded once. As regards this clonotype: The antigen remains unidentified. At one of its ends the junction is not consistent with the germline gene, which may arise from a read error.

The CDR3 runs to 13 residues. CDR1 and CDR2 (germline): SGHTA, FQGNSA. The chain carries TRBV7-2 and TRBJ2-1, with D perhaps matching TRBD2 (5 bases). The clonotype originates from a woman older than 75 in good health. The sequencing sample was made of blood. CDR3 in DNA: TGTGCCAGCAGCCCTACTAGGTTTAATGAGCGGTTCTTC. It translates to CASSPTRFNERFF.